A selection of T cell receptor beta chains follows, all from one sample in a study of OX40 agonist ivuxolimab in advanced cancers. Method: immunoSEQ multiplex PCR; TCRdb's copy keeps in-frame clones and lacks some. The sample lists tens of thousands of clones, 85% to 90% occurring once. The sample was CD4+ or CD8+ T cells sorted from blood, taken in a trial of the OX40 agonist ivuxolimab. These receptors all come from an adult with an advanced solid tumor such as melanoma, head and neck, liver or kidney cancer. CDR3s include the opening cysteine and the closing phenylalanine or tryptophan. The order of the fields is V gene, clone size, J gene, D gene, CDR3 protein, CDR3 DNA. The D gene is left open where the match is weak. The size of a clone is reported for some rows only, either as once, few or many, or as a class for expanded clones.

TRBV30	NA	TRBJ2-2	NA	CAWDHNWGVGELFF	TGTGCCTGGGACCACAACTGGGGAGTCGGGGAGCTGTTTTTT
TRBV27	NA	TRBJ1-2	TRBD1	CASSLYGTAYGYTF	TGTGCCAGCAGTTTATATGGGACAGCTTATGGCTACACCTTC
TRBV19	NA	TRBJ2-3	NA	CASSIIHSGLTDTQYF	TGTGCCAGTAGTATCATCCACTCGGGACTTACAGATACGCAGTATTTT
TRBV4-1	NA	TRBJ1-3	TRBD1	CASSALPGGRGNTIYF	TGCGCCAGCAGCGCCCTACCAGGGGGTAGGGGGAACACCATATATTTT
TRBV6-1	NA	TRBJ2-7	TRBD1	CASSVVGQGTYEQYF	TGTGCCAGCAGTGTTGTGGGACAGGGGACCTACGAGCAGTACTTC
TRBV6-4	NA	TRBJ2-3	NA	CASSEGGTRDTQYF	TGTGCCAGCAGTGAGGGCGGGACAAGGGATACGCAGTATTTT
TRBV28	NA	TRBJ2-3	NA	CASSSTAFSQYF	TGTGCCAGCAGTTCCACAGCCTTTTCGCAGTATTTT
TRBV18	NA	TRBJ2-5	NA	CASSPTRTFKETQYF	TGTGCCAGCTCACCTACAAGAACCTTTAAAGAGACCCAGTACTTC
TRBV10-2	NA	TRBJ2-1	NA	CASSDWRSYNEQFF	TGCGCCAGCAGTGATTGGCGATCCTACAATGAGCAGTTCTTC
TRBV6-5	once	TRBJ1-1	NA	CASSYRGGRGPEAFF	TGTGCCAGCAGTTACCGGGGGGGGAGAGGGCCTGAAGCTTTCTTT
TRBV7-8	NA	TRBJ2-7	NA	CASSPRDSNYEQYF	TGTGCCAGCAGCCCCCGAGACAGTAACTACGAGCAGTACTTC
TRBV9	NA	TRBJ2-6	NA	CASSGALTYSGANVLTF	TGTGCCAGCAGCGGCGCCCTGACTTACTCTGGGGCCAACGTCCTGACTTTC
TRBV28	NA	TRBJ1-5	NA	CASSLAGYSNQPQHF	TGTGCCAGCAGCCTAGCGGGGTATAGCAATCAGCCCCAGCATTTT
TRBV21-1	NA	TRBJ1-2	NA	CASSKPRVRGGSVTNYGYTF	TGTGCCAGCAGCAAACCGCGGGTCCGGGGGGGGTCCGTCACTAACTATGGCTACACCTTC
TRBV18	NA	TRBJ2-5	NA	CASSPPNREGKTQYF	TGTGCCAGCTCACCTCCGAACAGGGAGGGAAAGACCCAGTACTTC
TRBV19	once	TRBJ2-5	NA	CASSPLPLETQYF	TGTGCCAGTAGTCCCCTCCCCTTAGAGACCCAGTACTTC
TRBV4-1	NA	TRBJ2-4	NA	CASSQRTDGVAKNIQYF	TGCGCCAGCAGCCAAAGGACAGATGGGGTAGCCAAAAACATTCAGTACTTC
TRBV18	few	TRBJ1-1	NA	CASSVSNSLNTEAFF	TGTGCCAGCTCAGTGTCAAACAGCCTGAACACTGAAGCTTTCTTT
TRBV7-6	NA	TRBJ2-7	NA	CASSGGNYEQYF	TGTGCCAGCTCAGGCGGCAACTACGAGCAGTACTTC
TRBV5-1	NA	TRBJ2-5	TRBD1	CASSLEGPRGPQETQYF	TGCGCCAGCAGCTTGGAGGGCCCCAGGGGGCCTCAAGAGACCCAGTACTTC
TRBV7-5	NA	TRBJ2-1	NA	CVRSSRQGAANEQFF	TGTGTCAGAAGCTCAAGACAGGGGGCGGCGAATGAGCAGTTCTTC
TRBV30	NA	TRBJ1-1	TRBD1	CAWSTPGQGTRAEAFF	TGTGCCTGGAGTACGCCGGGACAGGGGACGAGGGCTGAAGCTTTCTTT
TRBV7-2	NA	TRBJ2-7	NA	CAIKPRPSSYEQYF	TGTGCCATTAAGCCCAGGCCCAGCTCCTACGAGCAGTACTTC
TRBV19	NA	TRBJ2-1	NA	CASSTLPLNRASTYNEQFF	TGTGCCAGTAGCACTCTCCCCCTAAACAGGGCCTCCACCTACAATGAGCAGTTCTTC
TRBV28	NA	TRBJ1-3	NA	CASSLGQGRNTIYF	TGTGCCAGCAGTTTAGGGCAGGGGAGAAACACCATATATTTT